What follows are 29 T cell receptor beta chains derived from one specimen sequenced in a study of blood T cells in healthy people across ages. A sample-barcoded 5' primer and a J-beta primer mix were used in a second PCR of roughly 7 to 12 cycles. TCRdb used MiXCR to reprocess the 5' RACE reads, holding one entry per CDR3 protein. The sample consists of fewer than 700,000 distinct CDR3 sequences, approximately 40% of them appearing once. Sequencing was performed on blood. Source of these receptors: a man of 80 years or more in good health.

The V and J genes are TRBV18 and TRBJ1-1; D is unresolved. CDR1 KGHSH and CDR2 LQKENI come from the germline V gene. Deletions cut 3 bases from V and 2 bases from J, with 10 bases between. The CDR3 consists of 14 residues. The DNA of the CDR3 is TGTGCCAGCTCACCCAATGGGCAAAACACTGAAGCTTTCTTT. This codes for CASSPNGQNTEAFF.

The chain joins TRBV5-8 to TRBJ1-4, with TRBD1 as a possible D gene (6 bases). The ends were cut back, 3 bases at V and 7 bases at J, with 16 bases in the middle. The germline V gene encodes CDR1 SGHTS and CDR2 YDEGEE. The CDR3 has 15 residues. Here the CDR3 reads CASSSGDPNSEKLFF. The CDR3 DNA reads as TGTGCCAGCAGCTCAGGGGACCCCAACTCTGAAAAACTGTTTTTT.

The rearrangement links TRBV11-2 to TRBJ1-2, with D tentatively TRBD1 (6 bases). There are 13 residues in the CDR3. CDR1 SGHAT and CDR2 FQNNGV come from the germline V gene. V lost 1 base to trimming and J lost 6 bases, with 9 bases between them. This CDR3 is CASSLVRGDGYTF. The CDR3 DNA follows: TGTGCCAGCAGCTTAGTCAGGGGTGATGGCTACACCTTC.

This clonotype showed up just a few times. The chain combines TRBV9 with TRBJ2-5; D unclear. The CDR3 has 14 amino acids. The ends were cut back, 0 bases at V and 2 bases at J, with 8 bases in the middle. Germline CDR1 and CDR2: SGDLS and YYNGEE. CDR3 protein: CASSVGGIQETQYF. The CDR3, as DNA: TGTGCCAGCAGCGTAGGTGGCATACAAGAGACCCAGTACTTC.

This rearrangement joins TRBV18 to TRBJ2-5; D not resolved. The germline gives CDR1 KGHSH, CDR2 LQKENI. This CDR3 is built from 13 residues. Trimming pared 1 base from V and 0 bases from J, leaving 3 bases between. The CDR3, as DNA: TGTGCCAGCTCACCACTCTACCAAGAGACCCAGTACTTC. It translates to CASSPLYQETQYF. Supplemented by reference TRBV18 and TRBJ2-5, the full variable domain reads NAGVMQNPRHLVRRRGQEARLRCSPMKGHSHVYWYRQLPEEGLKFMVYLQKENIIDESGMPKERFSAEFPKEGPSILRIQQVVRGDSAAYFCASSPLYQETQYFGPGTRLLVL.

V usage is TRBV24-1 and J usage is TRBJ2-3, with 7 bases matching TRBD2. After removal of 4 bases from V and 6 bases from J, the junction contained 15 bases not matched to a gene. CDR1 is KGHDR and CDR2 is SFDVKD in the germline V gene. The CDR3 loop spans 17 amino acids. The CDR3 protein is CATSEPLGRESTDTQYF. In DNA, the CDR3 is TGTGCCACCAGTGAGCCCCTCGGGCGGGAGTCTACCGATACGCAGTATTTT.

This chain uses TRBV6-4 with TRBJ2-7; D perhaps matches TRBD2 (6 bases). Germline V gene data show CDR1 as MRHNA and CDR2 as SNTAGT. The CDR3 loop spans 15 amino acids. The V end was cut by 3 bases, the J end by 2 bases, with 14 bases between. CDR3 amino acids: CASSEEPGLPYEQYF. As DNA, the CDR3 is TGTGCCAGCAGTGAAGAACCGGGACTCCCCTACGAGCAGTACTTC.

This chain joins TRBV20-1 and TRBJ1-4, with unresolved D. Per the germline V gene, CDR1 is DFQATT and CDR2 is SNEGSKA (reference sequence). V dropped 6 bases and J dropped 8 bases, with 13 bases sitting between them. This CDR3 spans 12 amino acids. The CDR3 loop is CSAFHPGEKLFF. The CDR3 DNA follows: TGCAGTGCCTTTCACCCGGGGGAAAAACTGTTTTTT.

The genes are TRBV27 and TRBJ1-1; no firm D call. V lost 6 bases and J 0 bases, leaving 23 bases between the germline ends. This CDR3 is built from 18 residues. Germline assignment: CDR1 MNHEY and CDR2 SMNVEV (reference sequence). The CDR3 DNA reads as TGTGCCAGCAGCGAGATAGGACCGTCCCCGCTTCTGAACACTGAAGCTTTCTTT. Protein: CASSEIGPSPLLNTEAFF.

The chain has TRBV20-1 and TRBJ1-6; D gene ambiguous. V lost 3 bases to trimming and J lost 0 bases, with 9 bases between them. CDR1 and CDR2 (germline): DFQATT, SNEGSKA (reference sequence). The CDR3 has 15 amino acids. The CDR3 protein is CSASVGSSYNSPLHF. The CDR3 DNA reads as TGCAGTGCTAGTGTGGGGAGCTCCTATAATTCACCCCTCCACTTT.

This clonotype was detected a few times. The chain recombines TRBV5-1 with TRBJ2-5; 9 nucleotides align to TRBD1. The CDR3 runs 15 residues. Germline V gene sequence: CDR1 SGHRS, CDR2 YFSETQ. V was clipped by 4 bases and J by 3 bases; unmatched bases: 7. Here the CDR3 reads CASSPRTGAKETQYF. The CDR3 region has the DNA TGCGCCAGCAGCCCGCGGACAGGGGCCAAAGAGACCCAGTACTTC.

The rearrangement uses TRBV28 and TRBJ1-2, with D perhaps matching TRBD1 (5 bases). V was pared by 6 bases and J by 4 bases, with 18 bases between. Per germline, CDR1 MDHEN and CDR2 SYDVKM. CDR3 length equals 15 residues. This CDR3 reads CASRRGRQGSYGYTF. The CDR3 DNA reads TGTGCCAGCAGGAGGGGACGGCAAGGAAGCTATGGCTACACCTTC.

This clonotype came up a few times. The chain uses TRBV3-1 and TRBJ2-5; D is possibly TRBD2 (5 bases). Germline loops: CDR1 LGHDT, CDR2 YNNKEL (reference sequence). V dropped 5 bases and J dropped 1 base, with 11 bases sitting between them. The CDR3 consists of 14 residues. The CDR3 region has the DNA TGTGCCAGCAGCTCCCGGGGAGTCCAAGAGACCCAGTACTTC. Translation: CASSSRGVQETQYF.

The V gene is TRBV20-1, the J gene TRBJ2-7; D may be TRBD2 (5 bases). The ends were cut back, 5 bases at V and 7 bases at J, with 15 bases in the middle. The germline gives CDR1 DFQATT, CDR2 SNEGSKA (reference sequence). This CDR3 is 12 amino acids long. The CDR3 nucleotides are TGCAGTGCTTGGCGGGCGAACCTAGAGCAGTACTTC. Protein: CSAWRANLEQYF.

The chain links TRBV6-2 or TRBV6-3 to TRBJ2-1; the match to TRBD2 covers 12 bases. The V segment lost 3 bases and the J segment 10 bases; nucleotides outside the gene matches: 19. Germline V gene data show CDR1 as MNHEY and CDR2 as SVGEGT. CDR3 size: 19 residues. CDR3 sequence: CASSYYASGRVRPAGEQFF. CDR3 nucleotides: TGTGCCAGCAGTTATTACGCTAGCGGGAGGGTCAGGCCTGCGGGAGAGCAGTTCTTC.

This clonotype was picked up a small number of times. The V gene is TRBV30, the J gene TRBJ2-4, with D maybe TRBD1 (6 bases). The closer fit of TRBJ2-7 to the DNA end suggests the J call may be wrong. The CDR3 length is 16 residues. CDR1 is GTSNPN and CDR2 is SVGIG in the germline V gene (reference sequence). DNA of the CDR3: TGTGCCTGGAGACCCTACGTCCCAGGGGAGTACGACGAGCAGTACTTC. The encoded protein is CAWRPYVPGEYDEQYF.

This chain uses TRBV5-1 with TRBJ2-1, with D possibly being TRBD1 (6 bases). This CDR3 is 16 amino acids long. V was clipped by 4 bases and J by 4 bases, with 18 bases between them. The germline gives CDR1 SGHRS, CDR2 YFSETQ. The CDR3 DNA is TGCGCCAGCAGCCCACCCGCCAGGGGCGGTTACAATGAGCAGTTCTTC. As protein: CASSPPARGGYNEQFF.

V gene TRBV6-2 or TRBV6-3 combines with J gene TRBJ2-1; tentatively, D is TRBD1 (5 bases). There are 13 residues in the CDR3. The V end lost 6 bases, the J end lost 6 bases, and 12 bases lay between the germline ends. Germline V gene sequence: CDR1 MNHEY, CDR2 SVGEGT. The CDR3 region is CASRIGAANEQFF. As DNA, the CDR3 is TGTGCCAGCAGAATAGGGGCAGCCAATGAGCAGTTCTTC.

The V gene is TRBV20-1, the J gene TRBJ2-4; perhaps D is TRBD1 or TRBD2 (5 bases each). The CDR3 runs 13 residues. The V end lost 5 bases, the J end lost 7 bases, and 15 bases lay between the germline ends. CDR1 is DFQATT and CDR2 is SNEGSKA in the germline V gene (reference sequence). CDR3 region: CSAYRDQGNIQYF. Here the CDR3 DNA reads TGCAGTGCTTACCGGGACCAAGGGAACATTCAGTACTTC.

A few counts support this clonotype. CDR3 coding DNA: TGTGCCAGCAGCTTAGCAGACGGCGGGAGGGTGGGTGAGCAGTTCTTC. As protein: CASSLADGGRVGEQFF. The chain combines TRBV7-2 with TRBJ2-1; 9 nucleotides align to TRBD2. The V gene's germline CDR1 is SGHTA and CDR2 FQGNSA. The junction had 9 bases not matched to a gene; V was cut back by 0 bases and J by 9 bases. CDR3 length: 16 residues.

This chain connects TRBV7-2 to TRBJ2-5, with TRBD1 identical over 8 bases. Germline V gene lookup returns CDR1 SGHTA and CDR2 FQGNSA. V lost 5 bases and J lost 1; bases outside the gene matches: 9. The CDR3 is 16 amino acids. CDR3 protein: CASSGRTGMFQETQYF. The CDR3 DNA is TGTGCCAGCAGCGGGAGGACAGGGATGTTCCAAGAGACCCAGTACTTC.

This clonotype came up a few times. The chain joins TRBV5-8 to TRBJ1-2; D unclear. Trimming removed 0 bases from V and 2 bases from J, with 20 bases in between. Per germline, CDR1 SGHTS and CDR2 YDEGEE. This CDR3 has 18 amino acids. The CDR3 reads CASSLVAPGIILNYGYTF. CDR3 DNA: TGTGCCAGCAGCTTGGTAGCCCCGGGCATTATTTTAAACTATGGCTACACCTTC.

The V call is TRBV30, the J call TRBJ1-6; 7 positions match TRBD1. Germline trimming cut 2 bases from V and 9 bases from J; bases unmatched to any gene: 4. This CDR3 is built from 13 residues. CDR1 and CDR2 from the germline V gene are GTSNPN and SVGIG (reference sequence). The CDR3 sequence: CAWSRQGGSPLHF. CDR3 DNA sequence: TGTGCCTGGAGTCGACAGGGTGGTTCACCCCTCCACTTT. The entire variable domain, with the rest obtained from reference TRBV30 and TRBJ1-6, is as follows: SQTIHQWPATLVQPVGSPLSLECTVEGTSNPNLYWYRQAAGRGLQLLFYSVGIGQISSEVPQNLSASRPQDRQFILSSKKLLLSDSGFYLCAWSRQGGSPLHFGNGTRLTVT.

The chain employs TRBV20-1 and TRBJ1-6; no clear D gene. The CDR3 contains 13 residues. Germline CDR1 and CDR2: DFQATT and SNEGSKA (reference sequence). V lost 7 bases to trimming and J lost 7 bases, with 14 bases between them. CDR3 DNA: TGCAGTGGCCAACCGGGCCGAAATTCACCCCTCCACTTT. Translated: CSGQPGRNSPLHF.

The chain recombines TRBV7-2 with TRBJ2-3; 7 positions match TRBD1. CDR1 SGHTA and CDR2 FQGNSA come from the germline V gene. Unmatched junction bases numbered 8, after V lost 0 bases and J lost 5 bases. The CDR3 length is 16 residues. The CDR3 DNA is TGTGCCAGCAGCTTAGCGGGGGCAGGGGGTAAAGATACGCAGTATTTT. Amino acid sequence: CASSLAGAGGKDTQYF.

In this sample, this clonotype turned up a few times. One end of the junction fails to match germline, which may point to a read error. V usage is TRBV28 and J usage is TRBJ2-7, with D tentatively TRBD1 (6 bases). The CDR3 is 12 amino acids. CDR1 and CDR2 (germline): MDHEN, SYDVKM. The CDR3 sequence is CAGRTDSGEQYF. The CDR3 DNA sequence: TGTGCCGGCAGAACGGACAGTGGCGAGCAGTACTTC.

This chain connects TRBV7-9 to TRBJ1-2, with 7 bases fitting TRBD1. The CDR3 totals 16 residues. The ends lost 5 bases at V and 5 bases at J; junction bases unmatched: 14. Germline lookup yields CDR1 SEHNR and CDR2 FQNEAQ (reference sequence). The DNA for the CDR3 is TGTGCCAGCAGCACTATACAGGGGATTTTGCGGTATGGCTACACCTTC. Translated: CASSTIQGILRYGYTF. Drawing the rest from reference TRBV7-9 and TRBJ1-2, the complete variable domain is DTGVSQNPRHKITKRGQNVTFRCDPISEHNRLYWYRQTLGQGPEFLTYFQNEAQLEKSRLLSDRFSAERPKGSFSTLEIQRTEQGDSAMYLCASSTIQGILRYGYTFGSGTRLTVV.

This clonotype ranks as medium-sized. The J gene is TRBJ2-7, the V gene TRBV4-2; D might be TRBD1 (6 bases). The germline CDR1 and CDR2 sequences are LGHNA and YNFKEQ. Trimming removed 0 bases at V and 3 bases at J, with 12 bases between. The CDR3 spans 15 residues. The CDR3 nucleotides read TGTGCCAGCAGCCAAGATCGGGACACCAACTACGAGCAGTACTTC. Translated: CASSQDRDTNYEQYF.

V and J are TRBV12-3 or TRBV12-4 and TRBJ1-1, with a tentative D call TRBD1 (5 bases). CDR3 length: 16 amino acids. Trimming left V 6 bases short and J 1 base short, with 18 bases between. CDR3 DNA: TGTGCCAGCAGCTCTGATTGGGGCGCAGGGAACACTGAAGCTTTCTTT. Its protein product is CASSSDWGAGNTEAFF.